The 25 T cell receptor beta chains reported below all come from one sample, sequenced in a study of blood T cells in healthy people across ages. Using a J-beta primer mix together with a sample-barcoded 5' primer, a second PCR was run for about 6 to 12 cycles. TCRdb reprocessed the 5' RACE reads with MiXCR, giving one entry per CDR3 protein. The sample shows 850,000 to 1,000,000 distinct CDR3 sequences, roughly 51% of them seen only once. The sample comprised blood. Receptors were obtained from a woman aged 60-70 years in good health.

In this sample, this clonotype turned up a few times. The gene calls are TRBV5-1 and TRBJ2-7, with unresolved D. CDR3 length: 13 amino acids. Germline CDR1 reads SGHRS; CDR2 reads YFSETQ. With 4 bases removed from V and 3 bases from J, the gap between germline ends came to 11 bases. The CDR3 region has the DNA TGCGCCAGCAGCCCCCAACCTAGCTACGAGCAGTACTTC. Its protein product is CASSPQPSYEQYF. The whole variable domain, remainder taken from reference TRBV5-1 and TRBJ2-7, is KAGVTQTPRYLIKTRGQQVTLSCSPISGHRSVSWYQQTPGQGLQFLFEYFSETQRNKGNFPGRFSGRQFSNSRSEMNVSTLELGDSALYLCASSPQPSYEQYFGPGTRLTVT.

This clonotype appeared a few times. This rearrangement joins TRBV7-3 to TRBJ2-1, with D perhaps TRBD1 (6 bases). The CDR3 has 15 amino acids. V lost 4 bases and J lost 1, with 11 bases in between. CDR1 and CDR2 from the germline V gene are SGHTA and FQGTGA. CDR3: CASSWTASSYNEQFF. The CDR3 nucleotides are TGTGCCAGCAGCTGGACAGCATCTTCCTACAATGAGCAGTTCTTC.

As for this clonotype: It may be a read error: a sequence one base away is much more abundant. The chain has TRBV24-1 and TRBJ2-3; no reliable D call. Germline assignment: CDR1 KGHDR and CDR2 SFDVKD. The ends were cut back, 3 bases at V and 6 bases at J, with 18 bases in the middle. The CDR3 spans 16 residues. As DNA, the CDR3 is TGTGCCACCAGTGATCCAACCGCGGACCTCCAGGATACGCAGTATTTT. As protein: CATSDPTADLQDTQYF.

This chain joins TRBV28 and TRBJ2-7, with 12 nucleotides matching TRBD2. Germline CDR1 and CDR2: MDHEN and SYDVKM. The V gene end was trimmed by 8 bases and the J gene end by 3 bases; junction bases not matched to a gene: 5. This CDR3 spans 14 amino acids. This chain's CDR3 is CASYPGLAGYEQYF. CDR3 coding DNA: TGTGCCAGCTACCCGGGACTAGCGGGCTACGAGCAGTACTTC.

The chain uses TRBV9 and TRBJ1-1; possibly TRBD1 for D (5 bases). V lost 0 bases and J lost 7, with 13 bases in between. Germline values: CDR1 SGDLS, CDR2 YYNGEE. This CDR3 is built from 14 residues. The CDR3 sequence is CASSVVPGKGEAFF. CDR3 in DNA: TGTGCCAGCAGCGTAGTTCCAGGGAAGGGTGAAGCTTTCTTT.

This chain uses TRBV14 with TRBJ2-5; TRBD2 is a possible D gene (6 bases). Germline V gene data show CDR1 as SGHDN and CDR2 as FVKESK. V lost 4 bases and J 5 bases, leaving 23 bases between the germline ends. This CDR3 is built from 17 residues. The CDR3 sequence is CASSRVARRDEFETQYF. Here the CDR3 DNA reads TGTGCCAGCAGCCGGGTCGCTAGGCGGGATGAGTTTGAGACCCAGTACTTC. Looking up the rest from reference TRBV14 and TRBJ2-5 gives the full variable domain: EAGVTQFPSHSVIEKGQTVTLRCDPISGHDNLYWYRRVMGKEIKFLLHFVKESKQDESGMPNNRFLAERTGGTYSTLKVQPAELEDSGVYFCASSRVARRDEFETQYFGPGTRLLVL.

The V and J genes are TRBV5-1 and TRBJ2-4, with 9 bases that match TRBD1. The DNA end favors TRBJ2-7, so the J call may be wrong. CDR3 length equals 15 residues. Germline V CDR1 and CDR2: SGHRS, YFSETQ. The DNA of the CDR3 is TGCGCCAGCAGCGCAGACAACAGGGGGCCGTACGAGCAGTACTTC. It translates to CASSADNRGPYEQYF.

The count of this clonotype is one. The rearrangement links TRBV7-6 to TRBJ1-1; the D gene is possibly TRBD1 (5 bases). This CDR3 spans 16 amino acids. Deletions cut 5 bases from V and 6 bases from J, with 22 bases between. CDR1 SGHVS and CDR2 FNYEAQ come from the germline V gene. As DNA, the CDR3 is TGTGCCAGCAGCGCGAGGAGGGCGGGGGGGGACGCTGAAGCTTTCTTT. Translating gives CASSARRAGGDAEAFF.

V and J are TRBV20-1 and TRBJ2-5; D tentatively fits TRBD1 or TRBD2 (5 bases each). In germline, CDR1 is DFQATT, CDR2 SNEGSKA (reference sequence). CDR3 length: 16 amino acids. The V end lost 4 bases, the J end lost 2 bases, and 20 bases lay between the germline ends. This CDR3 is CSAITREQALQETQYF. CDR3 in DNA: TGCAGTGCTATTACTCGGGAACAGGCGTTGCAAGAGACCCAGTACTTC.

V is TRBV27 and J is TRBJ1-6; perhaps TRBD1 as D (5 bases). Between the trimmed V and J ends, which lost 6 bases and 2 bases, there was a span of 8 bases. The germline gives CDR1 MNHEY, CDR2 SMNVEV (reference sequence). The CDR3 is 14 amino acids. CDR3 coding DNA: TGTGCCAGCAGGTCGACAGCCTATAATTCACCCCTCCACTTT. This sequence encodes CASRSTAYNSPLHF.

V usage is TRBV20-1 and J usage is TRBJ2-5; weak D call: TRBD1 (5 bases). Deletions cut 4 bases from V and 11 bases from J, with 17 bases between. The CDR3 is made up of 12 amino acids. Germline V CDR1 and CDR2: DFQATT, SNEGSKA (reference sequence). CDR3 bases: TGCAGTGCTAACCAGGGTACGCAGGAGCAGTACTTC. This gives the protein CSANQGTQEQYF.

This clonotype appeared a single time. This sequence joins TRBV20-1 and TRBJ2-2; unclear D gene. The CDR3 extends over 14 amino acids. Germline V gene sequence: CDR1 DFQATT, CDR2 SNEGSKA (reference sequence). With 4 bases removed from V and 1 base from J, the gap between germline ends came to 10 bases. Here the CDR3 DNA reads TGCAGTGCTACGCGCGTAGAGAACACCGGGGAGCTGTTTTTT. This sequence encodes CSATRVENTGELFF.

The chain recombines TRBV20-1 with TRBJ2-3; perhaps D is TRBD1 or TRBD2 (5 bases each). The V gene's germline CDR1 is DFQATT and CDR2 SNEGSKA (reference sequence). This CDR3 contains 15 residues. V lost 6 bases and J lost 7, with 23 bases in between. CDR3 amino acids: CSAPSATGAQHTQYF. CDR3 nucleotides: TGCAGTGCCCCCTCGGCGACCGGGGCCCAACATACGCAGTATTTT.

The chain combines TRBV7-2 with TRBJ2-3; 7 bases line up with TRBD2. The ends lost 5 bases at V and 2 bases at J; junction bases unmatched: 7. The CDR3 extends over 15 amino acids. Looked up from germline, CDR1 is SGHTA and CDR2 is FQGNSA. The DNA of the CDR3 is TGTGCCAGCAGCATAACTAGCGCCCTCACAGATACGCAGTATTTT. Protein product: CASSITSALTDTQYF.

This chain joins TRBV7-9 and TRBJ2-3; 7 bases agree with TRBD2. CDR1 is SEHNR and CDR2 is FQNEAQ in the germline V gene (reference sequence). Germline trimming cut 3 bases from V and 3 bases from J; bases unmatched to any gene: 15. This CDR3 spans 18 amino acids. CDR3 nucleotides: TGTGCCAGCAGCTTCCCGTATAGGACGGGAGGTGATACAGATACGCAGTATTTT. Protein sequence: CASSFPYRTGGDTDTQYF. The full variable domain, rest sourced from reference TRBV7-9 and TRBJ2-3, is DTGVSQNPRHKITKRGQNVTFRCDPISEHNRLYWYRQTLGQGPEFLTYFQNEAQLEKSRLLSDRFSAERPKGSFSTLEIQRTEQGDSAMYLCASSFPYRTGGDTDTQYFGPGTRLTVL.

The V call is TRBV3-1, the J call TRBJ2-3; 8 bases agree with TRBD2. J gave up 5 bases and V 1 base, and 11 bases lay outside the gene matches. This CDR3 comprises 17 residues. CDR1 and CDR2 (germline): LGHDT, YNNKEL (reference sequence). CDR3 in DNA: TGTGCCAGCAGCCAAGTTACGGCTAGCGGGCAGAGAGATACGCAGTATTTT. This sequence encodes CASSQVTASGQRDTQYF.

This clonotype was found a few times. CDR3 residues: CASSPDRAGFSEAFF. The CDR3 DNA follows: TGTGCCAGCAGCCCTGATAGGGCTGGGTTCTCTGAAGCTTTCTTT. This chain links TRBV3-1 with TRBJ1-1; D is unclear. Trimming cost V 4 bases and J 6 bases, with 18 bases left between them. This CDR3 is 15 amino acids long. The germline gives CDR1 LGHDT, CDR2 YNNKEL (reference sequence).

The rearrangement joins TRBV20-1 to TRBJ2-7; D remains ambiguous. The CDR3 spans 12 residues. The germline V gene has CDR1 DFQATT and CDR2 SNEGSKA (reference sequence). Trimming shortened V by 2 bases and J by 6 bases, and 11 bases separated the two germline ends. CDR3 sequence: CSARSQVLEQYF. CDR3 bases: TGCAGTGCTAGAAGCCAGGTTCTCGAGCAGTACTTC.

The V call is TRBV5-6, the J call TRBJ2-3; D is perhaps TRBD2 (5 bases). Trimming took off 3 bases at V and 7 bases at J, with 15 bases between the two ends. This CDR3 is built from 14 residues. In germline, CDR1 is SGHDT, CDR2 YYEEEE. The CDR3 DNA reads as TGTGCCAGCAGCTCCTTACGGGGTAGCAATACGCAGTATTTT. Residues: CASSSLRGSNTQYF.

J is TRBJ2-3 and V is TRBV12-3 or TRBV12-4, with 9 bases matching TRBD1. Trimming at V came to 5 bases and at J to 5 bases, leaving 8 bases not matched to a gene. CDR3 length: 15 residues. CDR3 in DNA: TGTGCCAGCAGTCTTTCACAGGGGGCGGGAGATACGCAGTATTTT. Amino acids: CASSLSQGAGDTQYF.

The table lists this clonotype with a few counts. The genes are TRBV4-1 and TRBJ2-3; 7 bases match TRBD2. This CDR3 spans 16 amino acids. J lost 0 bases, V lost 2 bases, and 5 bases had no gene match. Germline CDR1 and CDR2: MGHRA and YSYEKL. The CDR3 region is CASSQQTSVSTDTQYF. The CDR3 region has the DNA TGCGCCAGCAGCCAACAAACTAGCGTTAGCACAGATACGCAGTATTTT.

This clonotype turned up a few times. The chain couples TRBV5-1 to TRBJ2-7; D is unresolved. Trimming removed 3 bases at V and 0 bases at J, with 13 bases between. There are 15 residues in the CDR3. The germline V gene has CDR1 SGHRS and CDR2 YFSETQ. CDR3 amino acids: CASSSSHSASYEQYF. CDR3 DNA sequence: TGCGCCAGCAGCTCCTCACACTCAGCCTCCTACGAGCAGTACTTC.

The CDR3 protein is CASSYSIWLEQFF. The CDR3 nucleotides are TGTGCCAGCAGTTACTCGATATGGCTTGAGCAGTTCTTC. The chain joins TRBV6-5 to TRBJ2-1; D remains ambiguous. The CDR3 loop spans 13 amino acids. Germline CDR1 is MNHEY and CDR2 is SVGAGI. V was cut by 0 bases and J by 9 bases, with 9 bases left in between.

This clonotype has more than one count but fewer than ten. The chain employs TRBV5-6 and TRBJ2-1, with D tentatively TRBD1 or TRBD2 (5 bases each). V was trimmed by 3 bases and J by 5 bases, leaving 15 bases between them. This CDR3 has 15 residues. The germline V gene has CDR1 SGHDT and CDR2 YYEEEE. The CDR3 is CASSYFDMGDNEQFF. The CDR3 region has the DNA TGTGCCAGCAGCTACTTTGACATGGGGGACAATGAGCAGTTCTTC.

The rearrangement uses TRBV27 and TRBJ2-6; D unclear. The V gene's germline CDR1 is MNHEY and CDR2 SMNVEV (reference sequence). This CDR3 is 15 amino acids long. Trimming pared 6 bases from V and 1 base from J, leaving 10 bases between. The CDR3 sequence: CASSHKRSGANVLTF. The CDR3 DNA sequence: TGTGCCAGCAGCCATAAGAGGTCTGGGGCCAACGTCCTGACTTTC. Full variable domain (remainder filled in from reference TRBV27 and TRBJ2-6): EAQVTQNPRYLITVTGKKLTVTCSQNMNHEYMSWYRQDPGLGLRQIYYSMNVEVTDKGDVPEGYKVSRKEKRNFPLILESPSPNQTSLYFCASSHKRSGANVLTFGAGSRLTVL.